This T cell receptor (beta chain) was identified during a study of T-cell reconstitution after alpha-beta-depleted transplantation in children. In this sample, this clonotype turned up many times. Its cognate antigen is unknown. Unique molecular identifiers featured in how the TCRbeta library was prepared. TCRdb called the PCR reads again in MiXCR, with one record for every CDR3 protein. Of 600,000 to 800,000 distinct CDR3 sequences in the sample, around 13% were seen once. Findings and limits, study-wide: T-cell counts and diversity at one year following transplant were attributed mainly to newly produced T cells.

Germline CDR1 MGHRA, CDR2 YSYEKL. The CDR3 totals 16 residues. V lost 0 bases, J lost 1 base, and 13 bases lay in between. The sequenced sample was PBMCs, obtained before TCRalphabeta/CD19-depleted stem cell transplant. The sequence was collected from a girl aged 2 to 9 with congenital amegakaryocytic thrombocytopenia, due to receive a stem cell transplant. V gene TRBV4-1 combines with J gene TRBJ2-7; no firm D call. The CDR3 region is CASSQEVVGSSYEQYF. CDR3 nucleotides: TGCGCCAGCAGCCAAGAAGTTGTGGGATCATCCTACGAGCAGTACTTC.